This T cell receptor (beta chain) is from a study of cytomegalovirus exposure and HLA in healthy donors. The study ran its PCR with 60 Vbeta and 13 Jbeta primers. Assay: immunoSEQ multiplex PCR; the TCRdb copy retains only in-frame clones and omits some. Of about 140,000 clones detected, 76% appear once; the ten largest clones hold more than 3%. CDR1 is SGHRS and CDR2 is YFSETQ in the germline V gene. The ends were cut back, 4 bases at V and 6 bases at J, with 13 bases in the middle. The CDR3 is made up of 13 amino acids. Sequenced: PBMCs. The V and J genes are TRBV5-1 and TRBJ2-5; no clear D gene. The receptor comes from a male donor in good health and CMV-seronegative. CDR3 region: CASSTLDSKTQYF. CDR3 bases: TGCGCCAGCAGCACCTTAGACTCCAAGACCCAGTACTTC.